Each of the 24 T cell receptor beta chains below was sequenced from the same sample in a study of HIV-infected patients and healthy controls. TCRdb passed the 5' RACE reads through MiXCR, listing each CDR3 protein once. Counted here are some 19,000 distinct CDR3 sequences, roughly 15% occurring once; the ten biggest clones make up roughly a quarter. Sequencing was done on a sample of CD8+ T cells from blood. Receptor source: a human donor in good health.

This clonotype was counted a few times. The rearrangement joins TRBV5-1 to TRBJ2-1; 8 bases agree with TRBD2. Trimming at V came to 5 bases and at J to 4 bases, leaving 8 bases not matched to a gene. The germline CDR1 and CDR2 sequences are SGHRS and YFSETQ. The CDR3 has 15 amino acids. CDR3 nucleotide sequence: TGCGCCAGCAGGTGGAGCGGGAGTGGGTACAATGAGCAGTTCTTC. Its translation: CASRWSGSGYNEQFF.

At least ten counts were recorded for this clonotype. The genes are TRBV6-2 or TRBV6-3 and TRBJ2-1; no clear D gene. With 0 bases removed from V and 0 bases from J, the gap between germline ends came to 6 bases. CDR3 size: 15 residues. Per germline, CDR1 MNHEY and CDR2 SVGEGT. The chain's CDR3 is CASSYSRVSYNEQFF. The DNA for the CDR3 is TGTGCCAGCAGTTACTCCCGGGTCTCCTACAATGAGCAGTTCTTC.

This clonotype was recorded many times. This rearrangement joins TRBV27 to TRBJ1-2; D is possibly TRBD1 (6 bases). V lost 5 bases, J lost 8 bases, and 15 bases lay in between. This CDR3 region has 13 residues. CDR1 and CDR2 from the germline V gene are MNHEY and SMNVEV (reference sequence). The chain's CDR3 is CASSQAGAGGYTF. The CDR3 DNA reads TGTGCCAGCAGTCAGGCAGGGGCAGGAGGCTACACCTTC.

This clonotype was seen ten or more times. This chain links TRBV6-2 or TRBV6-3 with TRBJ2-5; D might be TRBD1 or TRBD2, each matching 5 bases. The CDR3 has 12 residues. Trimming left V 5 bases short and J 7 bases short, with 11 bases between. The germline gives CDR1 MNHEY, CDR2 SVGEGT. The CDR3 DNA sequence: TGTGCCAGCAGTCCAGCAGGGAGGACCCAGTACTTC. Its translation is CASSPAGRTQYF.

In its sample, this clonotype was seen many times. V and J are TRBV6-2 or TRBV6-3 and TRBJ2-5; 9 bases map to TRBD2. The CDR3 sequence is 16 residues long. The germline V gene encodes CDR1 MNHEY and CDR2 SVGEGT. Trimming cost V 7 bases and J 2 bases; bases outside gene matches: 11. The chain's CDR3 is CASTEAIAGVQETQYF. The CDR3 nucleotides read TGTGCCAGCACCGAAGCCATAGCGGGAGTACAAGAGACCCAGTACTTC.

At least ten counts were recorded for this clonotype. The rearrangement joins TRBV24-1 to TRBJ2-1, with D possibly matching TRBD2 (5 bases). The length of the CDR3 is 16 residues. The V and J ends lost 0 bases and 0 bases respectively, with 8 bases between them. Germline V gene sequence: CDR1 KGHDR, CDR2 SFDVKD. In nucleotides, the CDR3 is TGTGCCACCAGTGATTTGATGGGGAGCTCCTACAATGAGCAGTTCTTC. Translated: CATSDLMGSSYNEQFF.

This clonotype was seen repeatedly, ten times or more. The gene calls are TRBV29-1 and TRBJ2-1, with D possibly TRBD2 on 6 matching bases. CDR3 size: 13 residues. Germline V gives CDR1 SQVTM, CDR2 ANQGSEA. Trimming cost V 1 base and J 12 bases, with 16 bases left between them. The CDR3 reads CSVEVHVAGWQFF. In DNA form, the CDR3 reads TGCAGCGTTGAAGTCCACGTGGCGGGATGGCAGTTCTTC.

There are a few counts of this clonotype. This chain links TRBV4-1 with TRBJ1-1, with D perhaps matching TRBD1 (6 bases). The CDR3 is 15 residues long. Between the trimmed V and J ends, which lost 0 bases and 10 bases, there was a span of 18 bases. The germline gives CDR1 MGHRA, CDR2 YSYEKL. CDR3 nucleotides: TGCGCCAGCAGCCAAGACCCGGACAGTACAGCAGCAGCTTTCTTT. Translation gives CASSQDPDSTAAAFF.

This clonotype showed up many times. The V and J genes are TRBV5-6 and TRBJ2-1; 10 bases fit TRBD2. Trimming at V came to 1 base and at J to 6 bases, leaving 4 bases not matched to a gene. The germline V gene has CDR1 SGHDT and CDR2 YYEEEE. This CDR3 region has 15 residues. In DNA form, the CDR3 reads TGTGCCAGCAGCTTGTGGCTAGCGGGGGCCAATGAGCAGTTCTTC. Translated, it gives CASSLWLAGANEQFF.

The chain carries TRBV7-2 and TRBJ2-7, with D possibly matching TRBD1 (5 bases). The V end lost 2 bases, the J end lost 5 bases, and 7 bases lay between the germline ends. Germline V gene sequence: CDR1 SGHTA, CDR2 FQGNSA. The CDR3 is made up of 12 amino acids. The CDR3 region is CASSLTGHEQYF. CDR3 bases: TGTGCCAGCAGCTTAACAGGCCACGAGCAGTACTTC.

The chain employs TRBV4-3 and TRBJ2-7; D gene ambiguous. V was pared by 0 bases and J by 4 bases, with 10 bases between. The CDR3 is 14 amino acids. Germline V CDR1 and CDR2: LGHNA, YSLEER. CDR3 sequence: CASSQDWKAYEQYF. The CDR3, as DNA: TGCGCCAGCAGCCAAGATTGGAAGGCTTACGAGCAGTACTTC.

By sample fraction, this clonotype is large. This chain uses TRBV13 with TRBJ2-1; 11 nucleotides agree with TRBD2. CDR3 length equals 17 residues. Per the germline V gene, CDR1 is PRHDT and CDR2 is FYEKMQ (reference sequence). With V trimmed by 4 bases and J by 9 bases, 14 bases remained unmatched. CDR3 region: CASSSSPISGRGAEQFF. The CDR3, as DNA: TGTGCCAGCAGCTCGAGTCCTATTAGCGGGAGGGGCGCTGAGCAGTTCTTC.

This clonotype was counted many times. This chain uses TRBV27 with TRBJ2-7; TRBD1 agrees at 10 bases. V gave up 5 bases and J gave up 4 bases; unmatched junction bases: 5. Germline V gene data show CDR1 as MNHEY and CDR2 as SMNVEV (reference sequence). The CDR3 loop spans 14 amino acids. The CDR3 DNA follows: TGTGCCAGCAGTGCGACAGGGGGCAGGTACGAGCAGTACTTC. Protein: CASSATGGRYEQYF.

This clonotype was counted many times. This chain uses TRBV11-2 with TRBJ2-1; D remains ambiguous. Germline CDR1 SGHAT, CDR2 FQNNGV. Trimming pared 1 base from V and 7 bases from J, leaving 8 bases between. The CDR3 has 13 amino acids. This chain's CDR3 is CASSLAPGNEQFF. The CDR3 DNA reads TGTGCCAGCAGCTTAGCGCCCGGGAATGAGCAGTTCTTC.

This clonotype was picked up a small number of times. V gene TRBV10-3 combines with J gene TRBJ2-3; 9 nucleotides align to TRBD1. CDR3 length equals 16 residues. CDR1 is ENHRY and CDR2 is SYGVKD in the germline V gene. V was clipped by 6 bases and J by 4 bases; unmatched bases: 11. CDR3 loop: CAISATPGQGSDTQYF. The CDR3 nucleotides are TGTGCCATCAGCGCCACCCCGGGACAGGGTTCAGATACGCAGTATTTT.

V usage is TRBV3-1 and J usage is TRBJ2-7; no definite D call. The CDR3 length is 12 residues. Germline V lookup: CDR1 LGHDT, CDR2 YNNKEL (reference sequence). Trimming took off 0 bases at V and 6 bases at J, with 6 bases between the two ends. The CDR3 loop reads CASSQETREQYF. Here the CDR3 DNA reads TGTGCCAGCAGCCAAGAAACTCGCGAGCAGTACTTC.

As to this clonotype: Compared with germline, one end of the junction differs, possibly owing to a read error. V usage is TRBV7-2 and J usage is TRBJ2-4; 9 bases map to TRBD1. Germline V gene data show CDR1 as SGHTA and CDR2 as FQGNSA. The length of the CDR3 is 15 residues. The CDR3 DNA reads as TGTGCCGGCAGCTTGGACAGGGGAGGCAAAAACATTCAGTACTTC. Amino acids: CAGSLDRGGKNIQYF.

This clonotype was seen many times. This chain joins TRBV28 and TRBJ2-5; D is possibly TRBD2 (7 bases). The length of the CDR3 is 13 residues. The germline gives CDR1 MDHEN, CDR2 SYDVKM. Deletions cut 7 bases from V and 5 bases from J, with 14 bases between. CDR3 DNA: TGTGCCAGCAACTATGGGGGGGCTGAGACCCAGTACTTC. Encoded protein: CASNYGGAETQYF.

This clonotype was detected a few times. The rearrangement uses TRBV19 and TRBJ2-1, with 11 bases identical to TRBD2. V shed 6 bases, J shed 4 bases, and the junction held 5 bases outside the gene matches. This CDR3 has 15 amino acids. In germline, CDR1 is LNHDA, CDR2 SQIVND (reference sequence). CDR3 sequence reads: CASRTGTSGYNEQFF. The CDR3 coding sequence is TGTGCCAGTAGGACCGGGACTAGCGGATACAATGAGCAGTTCTTC.

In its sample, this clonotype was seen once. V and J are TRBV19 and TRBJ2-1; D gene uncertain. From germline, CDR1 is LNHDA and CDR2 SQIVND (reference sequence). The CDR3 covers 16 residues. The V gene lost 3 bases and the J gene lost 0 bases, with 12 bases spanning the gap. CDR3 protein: CASSIDAPSSYNEQFF. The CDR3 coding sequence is TGTGCCAGTAGTATTGACGCTCCGAGCTCCTACAATGAGCAGTTCTTC.

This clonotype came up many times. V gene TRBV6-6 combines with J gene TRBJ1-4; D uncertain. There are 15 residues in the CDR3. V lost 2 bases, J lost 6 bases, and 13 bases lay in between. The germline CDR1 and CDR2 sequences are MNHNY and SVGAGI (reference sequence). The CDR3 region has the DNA TGTGCCAGCAGTTACAACAGTCGATTGGATGAAAAACTGTTTTTT. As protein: CASSYNSRLDEKLFF.

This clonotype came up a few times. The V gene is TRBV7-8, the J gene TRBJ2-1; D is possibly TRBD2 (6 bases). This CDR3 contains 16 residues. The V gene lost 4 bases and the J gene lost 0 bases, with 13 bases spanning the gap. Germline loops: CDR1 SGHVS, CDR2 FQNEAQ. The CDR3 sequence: CASSYRGGGSYNEQFF. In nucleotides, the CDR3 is TGTGCCAGCAGCTACCGTGGGGGAGGCTCCTACAATGAGCAGTTCTTC.

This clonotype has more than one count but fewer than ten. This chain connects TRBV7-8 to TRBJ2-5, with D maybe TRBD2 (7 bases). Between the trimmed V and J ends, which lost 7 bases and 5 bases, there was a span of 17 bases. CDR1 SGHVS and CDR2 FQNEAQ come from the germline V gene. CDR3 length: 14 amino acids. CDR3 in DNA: TGTGCCAGCATCCGGCGGGGAGGGGGGGAGACCCAGTACTTC. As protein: CASIRRGGGETQYF.

CDR3 amino acids: CSVEENYGYTF. As DNA, the CDR3 is TGCAGCGTTGAAGAGAACTATGGCTACACCTTC. The rearrangement links TRBV29-1 to TRBJ1-2, with D hard to call. Germline CDR1 is SQVTM and CDR2 is ANQGSEA. The CDR3 covers 11 residues. With 0 bases removed from V and 2 bases from J, the gap between germline ends came to 1 base.